A single sample gave rise to the 26 T cell receptor beta chains below, sequenced in a study of OX40 agonist ivuxolimab in advanced cancers. The method was immunoSEQ multiplex PCR; TCRdb's version includes in-frame clones alone and lacks a portion of them. The data hold tens of thousands of clones, with roughly 80% observed a single time. The sequencing here drew on CD4+ or CD8+ T cells sorted from blood, taken in a trial of the OX40 agonist ivuxolimab. The origin of the receptors is an adult with an advanced solid tumor such as melanoma, head and neck, liver or kidney cancer.

J is TRBJ1-3 and V is TRBV5-1; 7 nucleotides line up with TRBD1. CDR3 length: 19 amino acids. Germline CDR1 is SGHRS and CDR2 is YFSETQ. Unmatched junction bases numbered 20, after V lost 4 bases and J lost 4 bases. CDR3 region: CASSPRGGGVDLKGNTIYF. CDR3 coding DNA: TGCGCCAGCAGCCCCCGCGGAGGGGGCGTAGATTTGAAAGGAAACACCATATATTTT.

The V call is TRBV7-2, the J call TRBJ2-5; 8 bases match TRBD2. V was clipped by 6 bases and J by 5 bases; unmatched bases: 8. From germline, CDR1 is SGHTA and CDR2 FQGNSA. The CDR3 is 14 residues long. The CDR3: CASSLAGSAETQYF. CDR3 DNA: TGTGCCAGCAGTCTAGCGGGTTCAGCGGAGACCCAGTACTTC.

This chain joins TRBV2 and TRBJ1-1; 7 bases fit TRBD1. Trimming at V came to 6 bases and at J to 0 bases, leaving 4 bases not matched to a gene. CDR1 and CDR2 from the germline V gene are SNHLY and FYNNEI. CDR3 size: 14 residues. CDR3 bases: TGTGCCAGCAGGAGGGGGCGTGTGAACACTGAAGCTTTCTTT. Amino acids: CASRRGRVNTEAFF. Based on the CDR3 plus reference TRBV2 and TRBJ1-1, the full variable domain is EPEVTQTPSHQVTQMGQEVILRCVPISNHLYFYWYRQILGQKVEFLVSFYNNEISEKSEIFDDQFSVERPDGSNFTLKIRSTKLEDSAMYFCASRRGRVNTEAFFGQGTRLTVV.

This chain joins TRBV15 and TRBJ1-5, with D possibly TRBD1 on 5 matching bases. V lost 6 bases and J lost 0, with 15 bases in between. This CDR3 is built from 16 residues. CDR1 and CDR2 from the germline V gene are LNHNV and YYDKDF (reference sequence). CDR3 region: CATRLQGRYSNQPQHF. The CDR3 DNA reads TGTGCCACCAGGCTGCAGGGAAGGTATAGCAATCAGCCCCAGCATTTT.

The CDR3 bases are TGTGCCAGCAGTGTCGCTCGGGCCGAAGGTAGATACACCTTC. It codes for CASSVARAEGRYTF. The rearrangement links TRBV2 to TRBJ1-2, with D hard to call. V was pared by 4 bases and J by 11 bases, with 20 bases between. The CDR3 spans 14 residues. Germline lookup yields CDR1 SNHLY and CDR2 FYNNEI.

This clone has only a few counts. V usage is TRBV7-2 and J usage is TRBJ2-3; D is ambiguous. The CDR3 runs 13 residues. Trimming removed 4 bases from V and 0 bases from J, with 5 bases in between. CDR1 is SGHTA and CDR2 is FQGNSA in the germline V gene. The CDR3 coding sequence is TGTGCCAGCAGCTGGGCTAGCACAGATACGCAGTATTTT. Protein sequence: CASSWASTDTQYF.

The chain has TRBV7-2 and TRBJ2-2, with TRBD1 matching over 9 bases. The CDR3 covers 15 residues. From germline, CDR1 is SGHTA and CDR2 FQGNSA. V shed 5 bases and J 6 bases; nucleotides not matched to a gene: 7. The CDR3: CASSQGQGNAGELFF. The CDR3 DNA is TGTGCCAGCAGCCAGGGACAGGGTAATGCCGGGGAGCTGTTTTTT.

This clone was observed once. One junction end disagrees with the germline gene, perhaps due to a read error. The CDR3 coding sequence is TGTGCCATCAGTGAACCCCGGGCAGGGGATAATTCACCCCTCCACTTT. It is translated as CAISEPRAGDNSPLHF. V usage is TRBV6-1 and J usage is TRBJ1-6; a possible D gene is TRBD1 (6 bases). Germline V CDR1 and CDR2: MNHNS, SASEGT. This CDR3 has 16 amino acids.

The V gene is TRBV11-2, the J gene TRBJ2-4; 12 bases agree with TRBD2. The CDR3 is 15 amino acids. V dropped 3 bases and J dropped 6; count of bases not matched to a gene: 3. Per the germline V gene, CDR1 is SGHAT and CDR2 is FQNNGV. This CDR3 reads CASSLTSGSGNIQYF. In DNA form, the CDR3 reads TGTGCCAGCAGCTTGACTAGCGGGAGTGGAAACATTCAGTACTTC.

This chain uses TRBV25-1 with TRBJ2-1, with 7 bases identical to TRBD1. This CDR3 is built from 15 residues. V lost 1 base, J lost 2 bases, and 2 bases stayed unmatched. Germline V gene lookup returns CDR1 MGHDK and CDR2 SYGVNS. CDR3 DNA sequence: TGTGCCAGCAGTGAATGGGACAGCCCCTACAATGAGCAGTTCTTC. The encoded protein is CASSEWDSPYNEQFF.

The chain joins TRBV5-1 to TRBJ2-2, with a possible D match to TRBD1 (6 bases). The CDR3 totals 16 residues. The germline V gene encodes CDR1 SGHRS and CDR2 YFSETQ. V gave up 1 base and J gave up 4 bases, with 14 bases separating them. This chain's CDR3 is CASSLWGRGITGELFF. Here the CDR3 DNA reads TGCGCCAGCAGCTTGTGGGGCAGGGGAATCACCGGGGAGCTGTTTTTT.

The V gene is TRBV4-3, the J gene TRBJ1-2; 7 bases map to TRBD1. CDR3 size: 14 residues. Germline lookup yields CDR1 LGHNA and CDR2 YSLEER. The J segment lost 7 bases and the V segment lost 4 bases, leaving 9 bases of the junction unmatched. The CDR3 region has the DNA TGCGCCAGCAGCCGAGGAACAGGGGTGGGTGGCTACACCTTC. Protein product: CASSRGTGVGGYTF.

This chain joins TRBV15 and TRBJ2-5, with TRBD2 matching 12 bases. After removal of 4 bases from V and 2 bases from J, the junction contained 5 bases not matched to a gene. This CDR3 region has 16 residues. In germline, CDR1 is LNHNV, CDR2 YYDKDF (reference sequence). The CDR3 region has the DNA TGTGCCACCAGCACACGACTAGCGGGAGATCAAGAGACCCAGTACTTC. Its translation is CATSTRLAGDQETQYF. The whole variable domain, remainder taken from reference TRBV15 and TRBJ2-5, is DAMVIQNPRYQVTQFGKPVTLSCSQTLNHNVMYWYQQKSSQAPKLLFHYYDKDFNNEADTPDNFQSRRPNTSFCFLDIRSPGLGDTAMYLCATSTRLAGDQETQYFGPGTRLLVL.

The CDR3 sequence: CASSLGAGSPGELFF. The CDR3 region has the DNA TGTGCCAGCAGCTTAGGGGCAGGGTCTCCCGGGGAGCTGTTTTTT. The rearrangement links TRBV13 to TRBJ2-2, with D possibly being TRBD1 (5 bases). This CDR3 contains 15 residues. Trimming left V 0 bases short and J 6 bases short, with 11 bases between. Looked up from germline, CDR1 is PRHDT and CDR2 is FYEKMQ (reference sequence).

V is TRBV18 and J is TRBJ2-5; D may correspond to TRBD1 or TRBD2 (7 bases each). This CDR3 is 16 amino acids long. Trimming took 1 base from V and 4 from J, leaving 16 bases between them. CDR1 and CDR2 (germline): KGHSH, LQKENI. The CDR3 reads CASSPRGGGAGETQYF. The CDR3 coding sequence is TGTGCCAGCTCACCACGGGGAGGGGGCGCAGGAGAGACCCAGTACTTC.

This clone was seen only once. The V gene is TRBV28, the J gene TRBJ1-1; D gene uncertain. Per germline, CDR1 MDHEN and CDR2 SYDVKM. The CDR3 runs to 19 residues. The V end lost 3 bases, the J end lost 1 base, and 24 bases lay between the germline ends. The CDR3 DNA sequence: TGTGCCAGCAGTTTCTGGGAAATGAGCCGCTCAATACCGAACACTGAAGCTTTCTTT. Translating it yields CASSFWEMSRSIPNTEAFF.

The chain combines TRBV7-9 with TRBJ1-2; D remains ambiguous. V was shortened by 1 base and J by 13 bases, with 13 bases between the two germline ends. This CDR3 has 12 residues. CDR1 is SEHNR and CDR2 is FQNEAQ in the germline V gene (reference sequence). Written as DNA, the CDR3 is TGTGCCAGCAGCTTAGAAAGCTTAATCGCCACCTTC. It codes for CASSLESLIATF. The full variable domain, its missing parts supplied by reference TRBV7-9 and TRBJ1-2, is DTGVSQNPRHKITKRGQNVTFRCDPISEHNRLYWYRQTLGQGPEFLTYFQNEAQLEKSRLLSDRFSAERPKGSFSTLEIQRTEQGDSAMYLCASSLESLIATFGSGTRLTVV.

The chain carries TRBV18 and TRBJ1-5; 7 bases agree with TRBD1. The germline CDR1 and CDR2 sequences are KGHSH and LQKENI. The CDR3 is made up of 17 amino acids. Unmatched junction bases numbered 11, after V lost 5 bases and J lost 1 base. The CDR3 region is CASSSETGTISNQPQHF. The CDR3 DNA is TGTGCCAGCTCATCGGAGACAGGGACAATAAGCAATCAGCCCCAGCATTTT.

The V gene is TRBV7-2, the J gene TRBJ2-5, with 9 bases that match TRBD1. The V gene's germline CDR1 is SGHTA and CDR2 FQGNSA. The CDR3 runs to 15 residues. V shed 4 bases, J shed 4 bases, and the junction held 7 bases outside the gene matches. The CDR3 sequence: CASSSQTGGAETQYF. Written as DNA, the CDR3 is TGTGCCAGCAGCTCGCAAACAGGGGGCGCAGAGACCCAGTACTTC.

This clone was recorded a few times. J is TRBJ1-2 and V is TRBV28, with D uncertain. There are 13 residues in the CDR3. Germline loops: CDR1 MDHEN, CDR2 SYDVKM. The V end was cut by 4 bases, the J end by 7 bases, with 13 bases between. Here the CDR3 DNA reads TGTGCCAGCAGTTCCGTGGACCTTGGTGGCTACACCTTC. Translated: CASSSVDLGGYTF.

This clone came up a few times. Here the CDR3 DNA reads TGTGCCAGCAGTGCCGCTCAGCCCCAGCATTTT. It is translated as CASSAAQPQHF. The chain has TRBV2 and TRBJ1-5; D is ambiguous. V lost 4 bases, J lost 6 bases, and 4 bases lay in between. The CDR3 covers 11 residues. Germline V gives CDR1 SNHLY, CDR2 FYNNEI.

The chain joins TRBV6-5 to TRBJ1-1; TRBD1 might be the D (5 bases). The CDR3 sequence is 14 residues long. The germline gives CDR1 MNHEY, CDR2 SVGAGI. V was clipped by 1 base and J by 5 bases, with 11 bases between them. The CDR3 loop is CASSYYQGRTEAFF. Written as DNA, the CDR3 is TGTGCCAGCAGTTACTATCAGGGAAGGACTGAAGCTTTCTTT.

CDR3 nucleotide sequence: TGTGCCAGCAGCCAAAACCGGGGTCAGTACGAGCAGTACTTC. This gives the protein CASSQNRGQYEQYF. The chain links TRBV5-4 to TRBJ2-7, with D tentatively TRBD2 (5 bases). Germline V gene data show CDR1 as SGHNT and CDR2 as YYREEE (reference sequence). The CDR3 contains 14 residues. V was trimmed by 4 bases and J by 4 bases, leaving 15 bases between them.

The chain employs TRBV29-1 and TRBJ1-1; D remains ambiguous. V was cut by 1 base and J by 0 bases, with 6 bases left in between. CDR1 and CDR2 (germline): SQVTM, ANQGSEA. The CDR3 totals 13 residues. CDR3 sequence reads: CSVEGQMNTEAFF. DNA of the CDR3: TGCAGCGTTGAAGGGCAGATGAACACTGAAGCTTTCTTT.

V and J are TRBV6-5 and TRBJ2-3; D gene unclear. Germline values: CDR1 MNHEY, CDR2 SVGAGI. Deletions cut 5 bases from V and 0 bases from J, with 6 bases between. CDR3 length: 13 amino acids. For the CDR3, the DNA is TGTGCCAGCAGTAACCCTAGCACAGATACGCAGTATTTT. Translated: CASSNPSTDTQYF.

V usage is TRBV6-5 and J usage is TRBJ1-1; D gene uncertain. V was clipped by 2 bases and J by 8 bases, with 6 bases between them. The CDR3 is 11 residues long. Per the germline V gene, CDR1 is MNHEY and CDR2 is SVGAGI. CDR3 DNA: TGTGCCAGCAGTTACGGTCCCGAAGCTTTCTTT. It specifies CASSYGPEAFF.